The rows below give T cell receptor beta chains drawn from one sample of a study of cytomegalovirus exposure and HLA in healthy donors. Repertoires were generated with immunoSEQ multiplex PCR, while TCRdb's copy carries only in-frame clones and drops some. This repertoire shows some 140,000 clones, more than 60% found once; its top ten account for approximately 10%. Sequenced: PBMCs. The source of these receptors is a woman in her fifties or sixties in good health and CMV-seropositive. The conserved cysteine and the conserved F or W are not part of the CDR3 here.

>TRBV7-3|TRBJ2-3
ASSFGLAGTDTQY
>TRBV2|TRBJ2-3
ASSELGTDTQY
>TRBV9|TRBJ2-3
ASSIQRGPPSIVTDTQY
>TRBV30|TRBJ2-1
AWSKKGGEGEQF
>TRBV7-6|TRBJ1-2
ASSRDRTGTYT
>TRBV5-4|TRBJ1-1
ASSLRTEAF
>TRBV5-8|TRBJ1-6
ASSLAQGSFSPLH
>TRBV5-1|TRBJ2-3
AGARTSSGTDTQY
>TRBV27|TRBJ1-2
ASSLRAYSGRGNGYT
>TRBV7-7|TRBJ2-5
ASSLVAGTGSETQY
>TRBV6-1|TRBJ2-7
ASSAGISYEQY
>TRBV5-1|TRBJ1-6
ASTADSNNSPLH
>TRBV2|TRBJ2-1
ASSFGGSYNEQF
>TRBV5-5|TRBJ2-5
ASSLIGETQY
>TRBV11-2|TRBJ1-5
ASSLEGRSNQPQH
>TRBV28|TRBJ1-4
ASTSGAANEKLF
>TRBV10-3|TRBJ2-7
AISDRDEQY
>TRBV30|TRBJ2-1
AWSEQGAGNEQF
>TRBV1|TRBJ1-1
TSSRDREFGTEAF
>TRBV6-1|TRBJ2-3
ASSEVQGATDTQY
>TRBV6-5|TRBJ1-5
ASSRKTGGYQPQH
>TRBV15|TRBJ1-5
ATSSTYGDYSNQPQH
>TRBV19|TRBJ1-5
ASRLMLGNQPQH
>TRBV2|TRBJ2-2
ASSGRQGDTGELF